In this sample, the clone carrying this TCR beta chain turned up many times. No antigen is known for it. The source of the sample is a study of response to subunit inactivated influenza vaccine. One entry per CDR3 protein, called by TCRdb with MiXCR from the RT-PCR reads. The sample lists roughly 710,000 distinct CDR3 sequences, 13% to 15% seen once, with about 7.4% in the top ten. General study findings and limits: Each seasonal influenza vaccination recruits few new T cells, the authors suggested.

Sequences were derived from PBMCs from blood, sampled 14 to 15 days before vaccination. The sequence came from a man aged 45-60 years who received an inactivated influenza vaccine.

The CDR3 region has the DNA TGTGCCATCGGTCTACAGGGGGCGAACACCGGGGAGCTGTTTTTT. Translating it yields CAIGLQGANTGELFF. The chain combines TRBV10-3 with TRBJ2-2, with TRBD1 identical over 8 bases. The junction had 5 bases not matched to a gene; V was cut back by 8 bases and J by 0 bases. Looked up from germline, CDR1 is ENHRY and CDR2 is SYGVKD. CDR3 length equals 15 residues.